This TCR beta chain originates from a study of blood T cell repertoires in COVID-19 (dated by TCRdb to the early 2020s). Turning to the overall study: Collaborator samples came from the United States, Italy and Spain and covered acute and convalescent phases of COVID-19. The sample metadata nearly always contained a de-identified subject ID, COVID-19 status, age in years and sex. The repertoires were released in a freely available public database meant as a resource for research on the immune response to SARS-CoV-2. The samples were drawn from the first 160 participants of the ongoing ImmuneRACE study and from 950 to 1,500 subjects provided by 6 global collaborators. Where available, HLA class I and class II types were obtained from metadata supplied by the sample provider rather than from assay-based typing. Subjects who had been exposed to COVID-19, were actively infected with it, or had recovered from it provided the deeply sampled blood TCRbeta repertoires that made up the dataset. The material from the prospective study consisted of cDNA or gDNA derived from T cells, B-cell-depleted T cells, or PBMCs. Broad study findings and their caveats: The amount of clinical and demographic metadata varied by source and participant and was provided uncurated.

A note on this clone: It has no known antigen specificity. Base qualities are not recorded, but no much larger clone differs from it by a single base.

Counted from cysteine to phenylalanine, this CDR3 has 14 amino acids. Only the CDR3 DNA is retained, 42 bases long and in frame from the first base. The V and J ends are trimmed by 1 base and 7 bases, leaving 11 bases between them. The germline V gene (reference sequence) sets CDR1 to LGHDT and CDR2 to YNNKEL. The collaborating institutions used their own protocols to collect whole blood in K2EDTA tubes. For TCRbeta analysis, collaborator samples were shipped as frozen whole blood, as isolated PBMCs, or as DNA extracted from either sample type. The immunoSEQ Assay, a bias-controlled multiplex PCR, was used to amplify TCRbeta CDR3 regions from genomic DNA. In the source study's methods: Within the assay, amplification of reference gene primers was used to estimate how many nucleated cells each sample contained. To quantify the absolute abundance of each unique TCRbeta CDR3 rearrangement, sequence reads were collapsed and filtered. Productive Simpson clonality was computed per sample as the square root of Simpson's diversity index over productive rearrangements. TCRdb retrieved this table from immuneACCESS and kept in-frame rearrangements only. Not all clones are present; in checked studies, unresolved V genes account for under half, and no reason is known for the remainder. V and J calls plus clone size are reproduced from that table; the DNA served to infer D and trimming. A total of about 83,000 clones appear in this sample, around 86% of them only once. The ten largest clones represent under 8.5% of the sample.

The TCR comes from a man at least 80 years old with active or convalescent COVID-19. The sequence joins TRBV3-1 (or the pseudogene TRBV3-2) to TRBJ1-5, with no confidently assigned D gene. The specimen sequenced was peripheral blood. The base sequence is TGTGCCAGCAGCCAAGGACACCATCAACAGCCCCAGCATTTT. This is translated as CASSQGHHQQPQHF.